These T cell receptor beta chains were read from a single sample in a study of CDR3 diversity in severe acne. MiXCR, run by TCRdb on the PCR reads, gives a single entry per CDR3 protein. The sample carries 100,000 or so distinct CDR3 sequences, about half recorded once. The sequenced material came from blood. All receptors come from a male donor with acne. The CDR3 runs from the conserved cysteine through the conserved F or W. The D gene is left open where the match is weak. A row's size may be missing; if present it is once, few, many or a size class.

V	size	D	J	CDR3	DNA
TRBV6-1	-	TRBD1	TRBJ1-2	CASTRTGTNYGYTF	TGTGCCAGCACCAGGACAGGGACTAACTATGGCTACACCTTC
TRBV6-1	many	-	TRBJ1-2	CASSEAVGYGYTF	TGTGCCAGCAGTGAGGCAGTTGGCTATGGCTACACCTTC
TRBV20-1	-	TRBD1	TRBJ2-7	CSADAPLDRELGSAYEQYF	TGCAGTGCCGACGCACCGCTGGACAGGGAGTTGGGATCAGCCTACGAGCAGTACTTC
TRBV14	-	TRBD1	TRBJ2-7	CASSQGQGAESHYYEQYF	TGTGCCAGCAGCCAGGGACAGGGGGCGGAATCCCACTACTACGAGCAGTACTTC
TRBV10-3	few	-	TRBJ2-6	CAIRDTGRSGANVLTF	TGTGCCATCCGGGACACCGGGCGGTCTGGGGCCAACGTCCTGACTTTC
TRBV20-1	-	-	TRBJ2-7	CSARASRDGYEQYF	TGCAGTGCTAGAGCTTCCCGGGACGGCTACGAGCAGTACTTC
TRBV20-1	-	TRBD2	TRBJ2-1	CSAHSSGTSGYSYNEQFF	TGCAGTGCACACTCATCCGGAACTAGCGGGTACTCCTACAATGAGCAGTTCTTC
TRBV2	-	-	TRBJ2-3	CASSLSNPSPGTQYF	TGTGCCAGCAGTTTGTCTAACCCCAGCCCAGGTACGCAGTATTTT
TRBV29-1	-	TRBD2	TRBJ2-3	CSVPRTSGMIDTQYF	TGCAGCGTCCCCCGGACTAGCGGGATGATAGATACGCAGTATTTT
TRBV7-9	-	TRBD1	TRBJ1-4	CASSLAVGQNEKLFF	TGTGCCAGCAGCTTAGCGGTGGGACAGAATGAAAAACTGTTTTTT
TRBV12-3/TRBV12-4	many	-	TRBJ2-1	CASSLDLNTGEQFF	TGTGCCAGCAGTTTAGACCTGAATACCGGTGAGCAGTTCTTC
TRBV7-2	-	-	TRBJ2-5	CASSLGGVPQETQYF	TGTGCCAGCAGCTTAGGCGGCGTCCCCCAAGAGACCCAGTACTTC
TRBV29-1	once	TRBD2	TRBJ2-5	CSAAFSGSVAETQYF	TGCAGCGCCGCGTTCAGCGGGAGCGTTGCGGAGACCCAGTACTTC
TRBV19	many	TRBD1	TRBJ2-2	CASSTSGGTGELFF	TGTGCCAGTAGTACCTCAGGGGGCACCGGGGAGCTGTTTTTT
TRBV7-8	-	-	TRBJ2-3	CASSLEADPNTDTQYF	TGTGCCAGCAGCTTAGAGGCTGATCCGAACACAGATACGCAGTATTTT
TRBV13	-	-	TRBJ2-1	CASSLVDHYNEQFF	TGTGCCAGCAGCCTCGTGGACCATTACAATGAGCAGTTCTTC
TRBV9	-	TRBD1	TRBJ2-5	CASGSDRVTQYF	TGTGCCAGCGGCTCGGACAGGGTGACCCAGTACTTC
TRBV7-2	-	-	TRBJ2-1	CASSQRSHNEQFF	TGTGCCAGCAGCCAAAGGTCCCACAATGAGCAGTTCTTC
TRBV19	few	-	TRBJ1-1	CASSIDLGQAVEAFF	TGTGCCAGTAGTATTGATCTGGGACAAGCTGTTGAAGCTTTCTTT
TRBV6-2/TRBV6-3	-	-	TRBJ1-5	CASSYPGVQPQHF	TGTGCCAGCAGTTACCCCGGTGTTCAGCCCCAGCATTTT
TRBV5-5	-	TRBD1	TRBJ2-5	CASSWGQGGETQYF	TGTGCCAGCAGCTGGGGACAGGGCGGAGAGACCCAGTACTTC
TRBV25-1	few	TRBD2	TRBJ2-4	CASGTRGIQYF	TGTGCCAGCGGGACTAGGGGGATTCAGTACTTC
TRBV9	-	-	TRBJ2-2	CASSEGKYTGELFF	TGTGCCAGCAGCGAGGGGAAATACACCGGGGAGCTGTTTTTT
TRBV20-1	-	-	TRBJ2-1	CSAREALTDTQFF	TGCAGTGCTAGAGAGGCGTTGACAGATACGCAGTTCTTC
TRBV6-6	many	-	TRBJ2-3	CASSYPEAEYTQYF	TGTGCCAGCAGTTACCCGGAGGCGGAGTATACGCAGTATTTT